This entry lists 6 T cell receptor beta chains sequenced from one sample in a study of Graves' ophthalmopathy and Graves' hyperthyroidism. Amplifying from RNA transcripts, the study obtained TCR beta CDR3 regions. Scientists carried out first-round RT-PCR using HTBI primers and then a second-round multiplex PCR. In TCRdb, the multiplex PCR reads were re-called with MiXCR into one record per CDR3 protein. The table shows 450,000 or so distinct CDR3 sequences, with under 15% occurring only once. Sample: blood. These receptor sequences come from a woman aged 25 to 39 with Graves' ophthalmopathy.

At least ten counts were recorded for this clonotype. The chain is built from TRBV28 and TRBJ2-7; TRBD1 agrees at 9 bases. Trimming removed 6 bases from V and 3 bases from J; junction bases left unmatched: 9. The CDR3 sequence is 15 residues long. Germline CDR1 and CDR2: MDHEN and SYDVKM. CDR3 residues: CASSPWGQGVYEQYF. The CDR3 DNA reads as TGTGCCAGCAGCCCTTGGGGACAGGGAGTCTACGAGCAGTACTTC. The complete variable domain, with remaining parts taken from reference TRBV28 and TRBJ2-7, reads DVKVTQSSRYLVKRTGEKVFLECVQDMDHENMFWYRQDPGLGLRLIYFSYDVKMKEKGDIPEGYSVSREKKERFSLILESASTNQTSMYLCASSPWGQGVYEQYFGPGTRLTVT.

This clonotype was detected ten times or more. This chain connects TRBV14 to TRBJ1-1; 7 bases align to TRBD1. V was pared by 3 bases and J by 8 bases, with 3 bases of the junction left unmatched. CDR3 length: 12 amino acids. From germline, CDR1 is SGHDN and CDR2 FVKESK. The DNA for the CDR3 is TGTGCCAGCAGCCATGTACAGGGGGAAGCTTTCTTT. Protein sequence: CASSHVQGEAFF.

There are many counts of this clonotype. The genes are TRBV12-3 or TRBV12-4 and TRBJ2-7; 16 bases align to TRBD2. With V trimmed by 7 bases and J by 7 bases, 7 bases remained unmatched. The CDR3 has 15 amino acids. The CDR3 nucleotides read TGTGCCAGCATGGGGACTAGCGGGAGGGCCTGGGAGCAGTACTTC. This codes for CASMGTSGRAWEQYF.

This clonotype was found many times. The V call is TRBV15, the J call TRBJ2-7, with a weak D call TRBD1 (6 bases). Germline loops: CDR1 LNHNV, CDR2 YYDKDF (reference sequence). Trimming shortened V by 1 base and J by 1 base, and 8 bases separated the two germline ends. CDR3 length: 14 amino acids. The CDR3 here is CATSRGRGSYEQYF. CDR3 DNA sequence: TGTGCCACCAGCAGAGGCAGGGGATCCTACGAGCAGTACTTC.

Of note for this clonotype: One end of the junction does not line up with germline, which may come from a read error. This chain links TRBV7-7 with TRBJ2-5, with a weak D call TRBD2 (6 bases). Germline V gene data show CDR1 as SSHAT and CDR2 as FNYEAQ (reference sequence). The CDR3 runs to 15 residues. The DNA for the CDR3 is TGTGCTAGCAGCTCGGGACGGGGGAAAGCGGAGACCCAGTACTTC. Protein: CASSSGRGKAETQYF.

This clonotype has at least ten counts. The V gene is TRBV6-5, the J gene TRBJ2-7, with D perhaps matching TRBD1 (5 bases). The CDR3 extends over 14 amino acids. V gave up 4 bases and J gave up 1 base, with 11 bases separating them. In germline, CDR1 is MNHEY, CDR2 SVGAGI. The CDR3 sequence: CASSFGKGSYEQYF. The CDR3 DNA reads TGTGCCAGCAGTTTTGGAAAGGGGTCCTACGAGCAGTACTTC.